The sequence of this T cell receptor (beta chain) was determined in a study of radiation and T cells in renal cell carcinoma (dated by TCRdb to about 2020). Context from the whole study: A total of under 60 samples underwent TCR beta sequencing, made up of about 25 tumors and about 27 peripheral blood samples. The last blood draw occurred 4 weeks after radiation, at the same time as nephrectomy. In the approximately 49 samples combined, 4 million to 5 million unique CDR3 nucleotide sequences were found, encoding roughly 2.5 million unique CDR3 amino acid sequences. The investigation overall reported the following: No pretreatment tumor biopsies were available, so the baseline intratumoral presence of clonotypes could not be determined. The single-armed trial design could not address effects of radiation dose or scheduling on the TCR repertoire. Top tumor clonotypes rose in blood from baseline to 2 weeks post-radiation, then contracted by 4 weeks, suggesting transient expansion of tumor-resident clones. Blood repertoire dynamics were not followed beyond 4 weeks after treatment.

TCR beta libraries were generated from genomic DNA with the immunoSEQ kit, following the manufacturer's recommendations. To prepare the libraries, a first multiplex PCR with proprietary primers was run, followed by a second PCR that added unique barcodes, and a bead cleanup was done after each round. A positive control reaction and a negative control reaction, both provided in the kit, were run with every batch of samples. The final libraries underwent checking on an Agilent 4200 TapeStation D1000 ScreenTape, volumetric pooling, and quantification by qPCR. Sequencing was performed on an Illumina NextSeq500 using a MidOutput 150-cycle cartridge, with 156 Read1 cycles, 15 Index1 cycles, and the kit custom primers. The pooled library was loaded at about 0.96 pM, and 20% PhiX control was spiked in. As for how the authors treated the data: Vendor-processed data were analyzed in R, and a clonotype was defined as all T cells sharing the same CDR3 nucleotide sequence. For clone abundance analyses, frequencies were normalized to the 10,000 most abundant clones in each sample. Public T cell clones, averaging fewer than five per sample, were removed before analysis. Tumor-enriched and baseline blood-enriched clonotypes were defined by at least a 32-fold difference in abundance between compartments. A beta-binomial differential abundance model was used to identify clonotypes that were expanded or contracted between blood time points. Tumor-blood repertoire similarity was measured with the Baroni-Urbani and Buser coefficient, and groups were compared using two-tailed Wilcoxon tests in R. TCRdb re-hosts the immuneACCESS table, in-frame sequences only. Its copies lack some clones; in the studies checked, an unresolved V gene accounts for under half of them, and the cause for the rest is not known. That table furnishes V, J and clone size, whereas the DNA furnished D and trimming. For this sample the table gives 150,000 to 200,000 clones, of which about nine tenths were detected only once. About 11% of the sample belongs to the ten largest clones.

In regard to this clone: No cognate antigen has been identified for it. Nothing much larger sits one base from this clone, and base qualities are not available.

CDR1 and CDR2 (MGHRA, YSYEKL) derive from the germline V gene. Taken from cysteine to phenylalanine, the CDR3 has 16 residues. Just CDR3 DNA is preserved here, 48 bases in frame from base 1. Relative to germline, V is missing 3 bases and J is missing 6 bases, with 5 bases of the junction outside any gene match. This sample's time point label indicates: blood 4 weeks post-SBRT, at nephrectomy. Per the publication, the treatment or condition label means: 15 Gy SBRT to primary tumor, nephrectomy 4 weeks later. Samples were obtained from a clinical trial, in which 15 Gy stereotactic body radiation therapy was delivered to primary renal cell carcinomas and nephrectomy was performed 4 weeks later. Serial peripheral blood from radiation-treated patients was sampled at baseline, 2 weeks and 4 weeks after SBRT to track tumor-enriched clonotypes. Every patient had renal cell carcinoma of clear cell pathology. The QIAamp DNA Blood Mini Kit (Qiagen) was used to prepare genomic DNA for TCR sequencing. Only samples passing all quality control checks were included in the analyses.

Sequenced here: blood, sampled from a patient whose treatment included radiotherapy and nephrectomy. The sequence was collected from a woman aged 45 to 65 with renal cell carcinoma. The V gene is TRBV4-1 and the J gene is TRBJ2-5; 15 central bases correspond to TRBD2. The nucleotides read TGCGCCAGCAGCCAGGCCGGGACTAGCGGGAGGAAGACCCAGTACTTC. Its translation reads: CASSQAGTSGRKTQYF.